These 15 T cell receptor beta chains share one sample of origin, sequenced in a study of CD8 T cells in Susac syndrome. RNA amounts of about 0.45 to 1 ug underwent reverse transcription with random hexamers. TCRdb re-derived calls from the immunoSEQ multiplex PCR reads in MiXCR, one entry per CDR3 protein. This table has a few hundred thousand distinct CDR3 sequences, about 95% appearing once. Sequencing was done on a sample of CD4+ T cells from PBMCs. The receptors were gathered from a human donor with Susac syndrome.

This chain uses TRBV5-1 with TRBJ2-7; the D gene is possibly TRBD1 (5 bases). V was clipped by 2 bases and J by 5 bases, with 11 bases between them. Germline CDR1 is SGHRS and CDR2 is YFSETQ. The CDR3 is 13 amino acids. In DNA form, the CDR3 reads TGCGCCAGCAGCTTCAGGGAATTCGACGAGCAGTACTTC. This translates into CASSFREFDEQYF.

This chain links TRBV9 with TRBJ1-6; D is uncertain. From germline, CDR1 is SGDLS and CDR2 YYNGEE. Trimming removed 7 bases from V and 5 bases from J, with 16 bases in between. The CDR3 is made up of 15 amino acids. In DNA form, the CDR3 reads TGTGCCAGCGCGAAGGGCGCCCTCAATAATTCACCCCTCCACTTT. It encodes CASAKGALNNSPLHF.

V usage is TRBV30 and J usage is TRBJ2-5; D gene ambiguous. The CDR3 contains 11 residues. The ends were cut back, 2 bases at V and 5 bases at J, with 6 bases in the middle. CDR1 is GTSNPN and CDR2 is SVGIG in the germline V gene (reference sequence). For the CDR3, the DNA is TGTGCCTGGAGTACCGGGGAGACCCAGTACTTC. Translated: CAWSTGETQYF.

This clonotype was counted only a few times. V gene TRBV6-5 combines with J gene TRBJ2-7, with unresolved D. In germline, CDR1 is MNHEY, CDR2 SVGAGI. The CDR3 is 13 residues long. V was shortened by 6 bases and J by 2 bases, with 11 bases between the two germline ends. In nucleotides, the CDR3 is TGTGCCAGCAGCCCCCCCGGTGCCTACGAGCAGTACTTC. Translated: CASSPPGAYEQYF.

V usage is TRBV6-2 or TRBV6-3 and J usage is TRBJ1-1; the D is unclear. Germline values: CDR1 MNHEY, CDR2 SVGEGT. Trimming removed 6 bases from V and 3 bases from J, with 17 bases in between. The CDR3 is made up of 15 amino acids. CDR3 in DNA: TGTGCCAGCAGACTTCACGGGCGGGCGGACACTGAAGCTTTCTTT. Its translation is CASRLHGRADTEAFF.

The rearrangement joins TRBV20-1 to TRBJ2-7; 7 bases match TRBD1. V lost 4 bases to trimming and J lost 6 bases; unmatched junction nucleotides: 9. Germline CDR1 DFQATT, CDR2 SNEGSKA (reference sequence). The CDR3 extends over 13 amino acids. Here the CDR3 DNA reads TGCAGTGCTACCAAAACAGGGGAGCCCGAGCAGTACTTC. This sequence encodes CSATKTGEPEQYF.

This clonotype was detected a few times. V and J are TRBV5-1 and TRBJ1-1; no clear D gene. Between the trimmed V and J ends, which lost 5 bases and 5 bases, there was a span of 13 bases. The CDR3 loop spans 13 amino acids. Germline V lookup: CDR1 SGHRS, CDR2 YFSETQ. The CDR3 loop is CASSLDPMTEAFF. The CDR3 DNA is TGCGCCAGCAGTCTGGACCCGATGACTGAAGCTTTCTTT.

The gene calls are TRBV2 and TRBJ1-2, with a tentative D call TRBD1 (6 bases). V lost 1 base and J lost 2, with 11 bases in between. The CDR3 sequence is 15 residues long. Germline lookup yields CDR1 SNHLY and CDR2 FYNNEI. The CDR3 DNA follows: TGTGCCAGCAGTGAAGAACGGGACACCAACTATGGCTACACCTTC. Its translation: CASSEERDTNYGYTF.

In DNA, the CDR3 is TGTGCCTGGAGAAGGCAGGGGGAGAACACTGAAGCTTTCTTT. Translated: CAWRRQGENTEAFF. The chain carries TRBV30 and TRBJ1-1, with 7 bases identical to TRBD1. CDR1 GTSNPN and CDR2 SVGIG come from the germline V gene (reference sequence). After removal of 3 bases from V and 1 base from J, the junction contained 5 bases not matched to a gene. CDR3 length: 14 residues.

The V gene is TRBV9, the J gene TRBJ2-2; the D is unclear. Trimming took 0 bases from V and 4 from J, leaving 10 bases between them. This CDR3 region has 15 residues. CDR1 and CDR2 (germline): SGDLS, YYNGEE. The chain's CDR3 is CASSVATTVTGELFF. The CDR3 DNA reads TGTGCCAGCAGCGTAGCTACTACTGTCACCGGGGAGCTGTTTTTT.

The DNA of the CDR3 is TGTGCCAGCAGCCTAACCGGGACAGGGCCCTACGAGCAGTACTTC. This translates into CASSLTGTGPYEQYF. The chain carries TRBV9 and TRBJ2-7, with 9 positions matching TRBD1. The CDR3 length is 15 residues. The V gene's germline CDR1 is SGDLS and CDR2 YYNGEE. Trimming took 4 bases from V and 2 from J; bases not matched to a gene: 7.

The V gene is TRBV7-8, the J gene TRBJ2-7; no clear D. CDR1 and CDR2 from the germline V gene are SGHVS and FQNEAQ. The CDR3 contains 14 residues. The V end was cut by 1 base, the J end by 0 bases, with 7 bases between. CDR3 in amino acids: CASSLGQRSYEQYF. The CDR3, as DNA: TGTGCCAGCAGCTTAGGGCAGCGCTCCTACGAGCAGTACTTC.

The chain joins TRBV11-1 to TRBJ2-2; TRBD1 is a possible D gene (6 bases). Trimming shortened V by 4 bases and J by 0 bases, and 9 bases separated the two germline ends. Germline CDR1 is SGHAT and CDR2 is FQDESV (reference sequence). The CDR3 totals 15 residues. CDR3 bases: TGTGCCAGCAGCTCCGGGACATCGAACACCGGGGAGCTGTTTTTT. As protein: CASSSGTSNTGELFF.

This chain connects TRBV24-1 to TRBJ1-1; D may be TRBD1 (6 bases). There are 20 residues in the CDR3. From germline, CDR1 is KGHDR and CDR2 SFDVKD. V lost 10 bases to trimming and J lost 0 bases, with 32 bases between them. DNA for the CDR3: TGTGCCACGGCGAATACCACAGGGTTTAGGTGGACTACCCTGAACACTGAAGCTTTCTTT. Protein product: CATANTTGFRWTTLNTEAFF.

This chain uses TRBV6-2 or TRBV6-3 with TRBJ2-1; TRBD1 matches 9 bases. Per germline, CDR1 MNHEY and CDR2 SVGEGT. This CDR3 contains 14 residues. V trimming: 4 bases; J trimming: 4 bases; junction bases outside the gene matches: 2. The CDR3 coding sequence is TGTGCCAGCAGTTGGGACAGGGATTACAATGAGCAGTTCTTC. It translates to CASSWDRDYNEQFF.